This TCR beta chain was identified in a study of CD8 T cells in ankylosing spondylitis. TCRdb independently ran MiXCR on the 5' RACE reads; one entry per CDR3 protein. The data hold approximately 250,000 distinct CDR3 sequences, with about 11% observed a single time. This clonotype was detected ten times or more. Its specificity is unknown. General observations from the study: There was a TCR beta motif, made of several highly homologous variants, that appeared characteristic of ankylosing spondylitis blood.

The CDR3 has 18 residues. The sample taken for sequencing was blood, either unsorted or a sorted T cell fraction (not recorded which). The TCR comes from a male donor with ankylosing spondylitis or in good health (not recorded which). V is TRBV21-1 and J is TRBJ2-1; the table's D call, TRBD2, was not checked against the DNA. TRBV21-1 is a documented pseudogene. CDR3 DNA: TGTGCCAGCAGCAAAGCGGGCGGGGGGGCCAGTTCCGACAATGAGCAGTTCTTC. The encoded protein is CASSKAGGGASSDNEQFF.